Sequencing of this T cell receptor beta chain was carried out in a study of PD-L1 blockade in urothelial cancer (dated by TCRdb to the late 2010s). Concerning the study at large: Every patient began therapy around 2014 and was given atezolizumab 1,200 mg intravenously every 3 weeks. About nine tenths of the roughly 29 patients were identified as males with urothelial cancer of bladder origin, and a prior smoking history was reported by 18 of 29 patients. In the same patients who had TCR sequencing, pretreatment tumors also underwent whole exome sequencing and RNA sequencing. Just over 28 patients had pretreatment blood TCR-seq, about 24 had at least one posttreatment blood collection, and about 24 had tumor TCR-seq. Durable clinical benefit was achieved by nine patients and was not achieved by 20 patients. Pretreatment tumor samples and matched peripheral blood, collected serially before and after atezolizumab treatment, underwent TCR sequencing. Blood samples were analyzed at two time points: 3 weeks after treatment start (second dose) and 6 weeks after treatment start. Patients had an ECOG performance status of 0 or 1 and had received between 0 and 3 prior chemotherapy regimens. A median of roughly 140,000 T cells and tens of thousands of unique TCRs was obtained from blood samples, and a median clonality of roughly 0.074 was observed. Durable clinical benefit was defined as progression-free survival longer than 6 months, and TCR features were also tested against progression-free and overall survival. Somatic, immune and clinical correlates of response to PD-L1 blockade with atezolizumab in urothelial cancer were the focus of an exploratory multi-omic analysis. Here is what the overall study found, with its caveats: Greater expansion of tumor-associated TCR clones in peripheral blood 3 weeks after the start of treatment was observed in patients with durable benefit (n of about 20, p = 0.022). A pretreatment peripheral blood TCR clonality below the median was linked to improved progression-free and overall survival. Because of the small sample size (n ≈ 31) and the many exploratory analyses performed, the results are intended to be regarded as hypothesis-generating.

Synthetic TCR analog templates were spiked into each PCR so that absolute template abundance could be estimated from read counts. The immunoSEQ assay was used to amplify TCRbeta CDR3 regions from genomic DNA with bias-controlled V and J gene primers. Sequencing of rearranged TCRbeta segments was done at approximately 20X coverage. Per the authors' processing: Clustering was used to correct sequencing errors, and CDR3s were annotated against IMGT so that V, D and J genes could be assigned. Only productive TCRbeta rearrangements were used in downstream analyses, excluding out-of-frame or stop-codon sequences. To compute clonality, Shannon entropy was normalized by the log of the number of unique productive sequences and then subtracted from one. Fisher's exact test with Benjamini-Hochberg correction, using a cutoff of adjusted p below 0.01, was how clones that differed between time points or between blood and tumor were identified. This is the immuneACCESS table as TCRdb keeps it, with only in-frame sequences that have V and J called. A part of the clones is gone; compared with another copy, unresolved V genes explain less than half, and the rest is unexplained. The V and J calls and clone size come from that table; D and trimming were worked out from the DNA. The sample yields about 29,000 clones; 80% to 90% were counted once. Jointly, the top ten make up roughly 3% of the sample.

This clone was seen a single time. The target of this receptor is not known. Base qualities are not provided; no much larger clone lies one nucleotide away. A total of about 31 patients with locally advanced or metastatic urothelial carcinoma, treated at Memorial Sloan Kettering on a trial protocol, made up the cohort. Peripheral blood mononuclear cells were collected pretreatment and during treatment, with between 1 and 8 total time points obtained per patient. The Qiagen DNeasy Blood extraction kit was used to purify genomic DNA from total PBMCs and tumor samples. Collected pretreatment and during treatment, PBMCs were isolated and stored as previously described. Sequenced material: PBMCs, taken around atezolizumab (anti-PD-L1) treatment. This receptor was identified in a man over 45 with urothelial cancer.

The nucleotide sequence reads TGTGCCAGCAGCGTAACCCGGGACATGGCCGGAATGAACACTGAAGCTTTCTTT. It translates to CASSVTRDMAGMNTEAFF. The chain employs TRBV9 and TRBJ1-1; a tentative D match to TRBD1 spans 6 bases. The CDR3 covers 18 residues, taking in both the cysteine and the phenylalanine. The read is trimmed to its CDR3 DNA, 54 bases read in frame from base 1. CDR1 and CDR2, per the germline V gene, are SGDLS and YYNGEE. The junction shows trimming of 1 base on V and 0 bases on J, plus 19 bases between the germline ends.